Below, one T cell receptor beta chain is given with its context. Its antigen is undetermined. This sample was included in a study of radiotherapy plus CTLA-4 blockade in lung cancer. Study-wide context: Of all patients, around 18% responded objectively and roughly 31% showed disease control. Study results and caveats: The study found tumor-derived TCR clones expanded in blood after radiotherapy plus ipilimumab.

Data came from immunoSEQ multiplex PCR; TCRdb stores just in-frame clones and leaves some out. Seen here are over 100,000 clones, 81% observed once, and the top ten hold 2.5% to 3.5%. Focal radiation with ipilimumab CTLA-4 blockade was given to patients with chemo-refractory metastatic non-small-cell lung cancer. The input for sequencing was peripheral blood, taken from a patient treated with radiotherapy plus ipilimumab. This receptor was identified in a human donor with non-small cell lung cancer that progressed on radiotherapy plus ipilimumab. Some clones in this sample may be carry-over from other donors' samples.

DNA for the CDR3: TGTGCCAGCAAGGGACAGAACTATGGCTACACCTTC. This codes for CASKGQNYGYTF. The chain is built from TRBV6-1 and TRBJ1-2; 7 bases agree with TRBD1. This CDR3 is 12 amino acids long. Germline V gene sequence: CDR1 MNHNS, CDR2 SASEGT. Trimming removed 7 bases from V and 2 bases from J; junction bases left unmatched: 1.